This TCR beta chain was captured in a study of T cell responses to AZD1222 COVID-19 vaccine. Study context: Recipients boosted at about 4 weeks or about 12 weeks are pooled.

Study-level results: Sampling captured repertoires only after the peak T cell response.

This clone was seen once. The target antigen is unknown. Assay used: immunoSEQ multiplex PCR; TCRdb lists only in-frame clones, some missing. Found here are approximately 150,000 clones, 80% to 90% of them singletons; the top ten hold 2.5% to 3%. Per the germline V gene, CDR1 is LNHDA and CDR2 is SQIVND (reference sequence). CDR3 size: 17 residues. J lost 3 bases, V lost 0 bases, and 8 bases had no gene match. The chain joins TRBV19 to TRBJ1-1, with 9 bases fitting TRBD1. The source was peripheral blood, collected on day 0 of AZD1222 vaccination. The clonotype was recovered from an adult in good health. The CDR3 nucleotides read TGTGCCAGTAGTATAGATCTCGGGACAGGGTGGTACACTGAAGCTTTCTTT. The encoded protein is CASSIDLGTGWYTEAFF.